The 11 T cell receptor beta chains reported below all come from one sample, sequenced in a study of blood T cell repertoires in COVID-19. Repertoires were generated with immunoSEQ multiplex PCR, while TCRdb's copy carries only in-frame clones and drops some. The table has roughly 60,000 clones, 78% seen once; the top ten hold over 25%. Sequenced material: peripheral blood. All receptors come from a human donor in a cohort sampled during active COVID-19.

This clone has only a few counts. The gene calls are TRBV5-5 and TRBJ1-2, with D possibly matching TRBD1 (6 bases). CDR3 length: 17 amino acids. The V and J ends lost 4 bases and 3 bases respectively, with 22 bases between them. The germline CDR1 and CDR2 sequences are SGHKS and YYEKEE (reference sequence). CDR3 residues: CASSPLVGQYPDYGYTF. The CDR3 DNA is TGTGCCAGCAGCCCGTTAGTCGGACAGTACCCAGACTATGGCTACACCTTC.

This chain joins TRBV30 and TRBJ2-3, with 9 bases matching TRBD2. The CDR3 is made up of 14 amino acids. J gave up 2 bases and V 6 bases, and 6 bases lay outside the gene matches. The germline V gene has CDR1 GTSNPN and CDR2 SVGIG (reference sequence). The CDR3 sequence: CACSGTSNTDTQYF. CDR3 bases: TGTGCCTGTTCCGGGACTAGCAACACAGATACGCAGTATTTT.

This rearrangement joins TRBV6-2 or TRBV6-3 to TRBJ1-5; D perhaps matches TRBD1 (6 bases). Germline assignment: CDR1 MNHEY and CDR2 SVGEGT. Deletions cut 4 bases from V and 7 bases from J, with 11 bases between. The CDR3 runs to 13 residues. The CDR3 region has the DNA TGTGCCAGCAGTTGGGGAGGGGGACAGCCCCAGCATTTT. It translates to CASSWGGGQPQHF.

The chain recombines TRBV7-9 with TRBJ2-5, with a tentative D call TRBD2 (6 bases). The CDR3 length is 15 residues. The germline V and J ends were trimmed by 5 bases and 5 bases, with 18 bases remaining between them. Germline lookup yields CDR1 SEHNR and CDR2 FQNEAQ (reference sequence). CDR3 in DNA: TGTGCCAGCAGCAGAATGGGAGGACCGGAGGAGACCCAGTACTTC. This codes for CASSRMGGPEETQYF.

This clone rates as hyperexpanded (1% or more). The V and J genes are TRBV6-5 and TRBJ2-5; TRBD2 matches 10 bases. Germline V gene data show CDR1 as MNHEY and CDR2 as SVGAGI. V gave up 7 bases and J gave up 0 bases; unmatched junction bases: 5. This CDR3 spans 15 amino acids. CDR3 amino acids: CASTPLAGNQETQYF. CDR3 in DNA: TGTGCCAGCACTCCACTAGCGGGGAACCAAGAGACCCAGTACTTC.

This clone is a singleton in its sample. The CDR3 sequence: CAISAGTGGNTEAFF. The DNA for the CDR3 is TGTGCCATCAGTGCGGGGACAGGGGGGAATACTGAAGCTTTCTTT. The J gene is TRBJ1-1, the V gene TRBV10-3; 11 nucleotides match TRBD1. Trimming removed 4 bases from V and 5 bases from J; junction bases left unmatched: 6. Germline values: CDR1 ENHRY, CDR2 SYGVKD. CDR3 size: 15 residues.

The chain joins TRBV10-1 to TRBJ1-1; D gene unclear. Trimming pared 3 bases from V and 3 bases from J, leaving 8 bases between. There are 13 residues in the CDR3. Germline loops: CDR1 WNHNN, CDR2 SYGVQD (reference sequence). The CDR3 DNA reads TGCGCCAGCAGTGATCAGTTGGACACTGAAGCTTTCTTT. This encodes CASSDQLDTEAFF.

The genes are TRBV12-3 or TRBV12-4 and TRBJ1-1; unclear D gene. The CDR3 loop spans 13 amino acids. Trimming stripped 6 bases from V and 0 bases from J, with 8 bases between. DNA for the CDR3: TGTGCCAGCAGGAGCTCAATGAACACTGAAGCTTTCTTT. Translating gives CASRSSMNTEAFF.

The chain is built from TRBV11-3 and TRBJ2-7, with 7 bases that match TRBD1. This CDR3 is 16 amino acids long. Germline values: CDR1 SGHNT, CDR2 YENEEA. With V trimmed by 5 bases and J by 6 bases, 16 bases remained unmatched. CDR3 loop: CASSPNPSGTAAEQYF. The DNA for the CDR3 is TGTGCCAGCAGCCCGAACCCATCCGGGACAGCCGCCGAGCAGTACTTC.

The CDR3 nucleotides read TGTGCCAGCAGCGTAGCTACCGGTGTTGGGGCCAACGTCCTGACTTTC. This translates into CASSVATGVGANVLTF. The chain uses TRBV9 and TRBJ2-6, with D unclear. Germline V gene sequence: CDR1 SGDLS, CDR2 YYNGEE. This CDR3 is 16 amino acids long. V lost 0 bases and J lost 3, with 10 bases in between.

The rearrangement joins TRBV9 to TRBJ2-5; possible D gene TRBD2, 7 bases. Trimming left V 5 bases short and J 2 bases short, with 16 bases between. The germline V gene has CDR1 SGDLS and CDR2 YYNGEE. This CDR3 has 15 amino acids. The CDR3 loop is CASSTLGGQQETQYF. Here the CDR3 DNA reads TGTGCCAGCAGTACTCTGGGGGGGCAACAAGAGACCCAGTACTTC.